This T cell receptor (beta chain) derives from a study of shared clonotypes between healthy human individuals. Regarding the study as a whole: Sampling covered nothing but blood. Tissue TCR repertoires likely differ from those found in blood. It was the non-shared clonotypes that had lower generation probabilities than clonotypes shared by all four donors. Sorted-subset samples were not fully sequenced, rarefaction indicated. Relative to memory subsets, naive subsets generally showed larger estimated richness.

The germline V gene encodes CDR1 MNHEY and CDR2 SMNVEV (reference sequence). Trimming stripped 3 bases from V and 7 bases from J, with 10 bases between. There are 13 residues in the CDR3. The method was immunoSEQ multiplex PCR; TCRdb's version includes in-frame clones alone and lacks a portion of them. The data contain some 2.1 million clones, over 85% of them singletons. Naive CD8 cells comprised CD45RO-negative, CCR7-positively selected cells, excluding terminally differentiated effector memory CD45RA+ cells. A remark on this clone: The antigen remains undetermined.

The origin of this receptor is a man younger than 30 in good health. Some clones in this sample may be carry-over from other donors' samples. J is TRBJ2-1 and V is TRBV27; the D is unclear. The source material was naive CD8+ T cells from PBMCs. CDR3 in amino acids: CASSFGVWNEQFF. In nucleotides, the CDR3 is TGTGCCAGCAGTTTCGGCGTTTGGAATGAGCAGTTCTTC.